This TCR beta chain was observed in a study of Graves' ophthalmopathy and Graves' hyperthyroidism. Whole-study findings and limits: Discriminating ophthalmopathy from stable hyperthyroidism, a 13-signature model attained a sensitivity of 87.88% and a specificity of 80% to 82%.

Remarks on this clonotype: As yet, its antigen is unknown.

TCR beta CDR3 amplification used RNA transcripts. The first round was an RT-PCR with HTBI primers, and the second round was a multiplex PCR. From the multiplex PCR reads, TCRdb called clonotypes with MiXCR, one entry per CDR3 protein. The sample records a few hundred thousand distinct CDR3 sequences, over 15% being singletons. Clinicians diagnosed using symptoms, serum thyroxine, TRAb, thyroid ultrasound and orbital computed tomography. Fresh peripheral blood (approximately 9.5 ml) yielded the PBMCs. The V and J ends lost 2 bases and 4 bases, in that order; junction bases with no gene match: 10. This CDR3 has 16 residues. Germline V gene lookup returns CDR1 SGHAT and CDR2 FQDESV (reference sequence).

The receptor was derived from a woman younger than 30 with stable Graves' hyperthyroidism. V gene TRBV11-1 combines with J gene TRBJ1-2; 7 bases fit TRBD1. Specimen: peripheral blood. The CDR3 sequence: CASSLKQGVDPYGYTF. The CDR3 DNA reads TGTGCCAGCAGCTTAAAGCAGGGGGTCGATCCCTATGGCTACACCTTC. Using reference TRBV11-1 and TRBJ1-2 for the parts outside the CDR3, the full variable domain is EAEVAQSPRYKITEKSQAVAFWCDPISGHATLYWYRQILGQGPELLVQFQDESVVDDSQLPKDRFSAERLKGVDSTLKIQPAELGDSAMYLCASSLKQGVDPYGYTFGSGTRLTVV.